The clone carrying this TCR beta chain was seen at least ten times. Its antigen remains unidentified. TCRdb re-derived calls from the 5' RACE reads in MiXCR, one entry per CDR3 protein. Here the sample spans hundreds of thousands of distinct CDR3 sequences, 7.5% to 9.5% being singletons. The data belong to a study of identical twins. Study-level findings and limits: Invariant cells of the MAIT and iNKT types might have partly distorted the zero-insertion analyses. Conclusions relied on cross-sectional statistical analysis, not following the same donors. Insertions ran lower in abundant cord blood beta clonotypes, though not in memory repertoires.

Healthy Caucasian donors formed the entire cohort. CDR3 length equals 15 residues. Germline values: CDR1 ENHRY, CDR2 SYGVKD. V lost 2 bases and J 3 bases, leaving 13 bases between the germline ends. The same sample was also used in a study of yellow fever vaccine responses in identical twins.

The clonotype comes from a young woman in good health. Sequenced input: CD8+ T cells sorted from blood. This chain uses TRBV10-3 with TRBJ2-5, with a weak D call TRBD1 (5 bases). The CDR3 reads CAISENQGLKETQYF. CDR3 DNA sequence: TGTGCCATCAGTGAGAACCAGGGTCTGAAAGAGACCCAGTACTTC.